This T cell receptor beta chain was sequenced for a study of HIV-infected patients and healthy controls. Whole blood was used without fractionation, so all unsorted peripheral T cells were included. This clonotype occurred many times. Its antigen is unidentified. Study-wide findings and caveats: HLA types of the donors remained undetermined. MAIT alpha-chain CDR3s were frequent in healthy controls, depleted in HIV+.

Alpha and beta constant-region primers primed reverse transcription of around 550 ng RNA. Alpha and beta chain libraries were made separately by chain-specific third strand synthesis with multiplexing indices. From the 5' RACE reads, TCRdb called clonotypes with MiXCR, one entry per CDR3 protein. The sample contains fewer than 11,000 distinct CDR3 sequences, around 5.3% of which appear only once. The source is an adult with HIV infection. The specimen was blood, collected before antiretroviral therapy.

CDR3 DNA sequence: TGCGCCAGCAGCCGGATAGGGACTGTGAGCTCCTACAATGAGCAGTTCTTC. It translates to CASSRIGTVSSYNEQFF. The V gene is TRBV4-1, the J gene TRBJ2-1; D perhaps matches TRBD2 (6 bases). CDR3 size: 17 residues. V was cut by 4 bases and J by 0 bases, with 16 bases left in between. Germline loops: CDR1 MGHRA, CDR2 YSYEKL.